The next 31 T cell receptor beta chains were all read from a single sample in a study of T cell changes during pregnancy in multiple sclerosis. Assay: immunoSEQ multiplex PCR; the TCRdb copy retains only in-frame clones and omits some. This repertoire shows roughly 28,000 clones, approximately 94% found once; its top ten account for roughly 5%. Sequencing used CD8+ T cells from peripheral blood mononuclear cells, obtained before pregnancy. All receptors derive from a female donor with multiple sclerosis, enrolled in a pregnancy study.

The chain is built from TRBV5-4 and TRBJ2-7, with 9 bases identical to TRBD1. The CDR3 has 15 residues. The V and J ends lost 3 bases and 4 bases, in that order; junction bases with no gene match: 8. CDR1 is SGHNT, CDR2 YYREEE, per germline (reference sequence). The CDR3 reads CASSSDRGKGYEQYF. The CDR3 nucleotides are TGTGCCAGCAGCTCCGACAGGGGGAAGGGTTACGAGCAGTACTTC.

This chain connects TRBV9 to TRBJ2-1, with 11 positions matching TRBD2. Germline-derived CDR1 and CDR2 are SGDLS and YYNGEE. This CDR3 contains 15 residues. With 1 base clipped from V and 10 bases from J, the junction kept 7 bases outside the gene matches. The CDR3 is CASSVPTSGSQEQFF. CDR3 nucleotides: TGTGCCAGCAGCGTACCCACTAGCGGGAGTCAGGAGCAGTTCTTC.

This rearrangement joins TRBV7-9 to TRBJ2-3; tentatively, D is TRBD2 (5 bases). This CDR3 has 14 amino acids. CDR1 and CDR2 (germline): SEHNR, FQNEAQ (reference sequence). V was trimmed by 1 base and J by 7 bases, leaving 12 bases between them. The CDR3 is CASSLEEDRHTQYF. Here the CDR3 DNA reads TGTGCCAGCAGCTTAGAGGAGGATAGACATACGCAGTATTTT. Based on the CDR3 plus reference TRBV7-9 and TRBJ2-3, the full variable domain is DTGVSQNPRHKITKRGQNVTFRCDPISEHNRLYWYRQTLGQGPEFLTYFQNEAQLEKSRLLSDRFSAERPKGSFSTLEIQRTEQGDSAMYLCASSLEEDRHTQYFGPGTRLTVL.

This clone was detected once. The V and J genes are TRBV18 and TRBJ1-1; the match to TRBD1 covers 12 bases. With V trimmed by 3 bases and J by 1 base, 6 bases remained unmatched. The germline gives CDR1 KGHSH, CDR2 LQKENI. The CDR3 covers 17 residues. CDR3 loop: CASSPPGQGARNTEAFF. The CDR3 region has the DNA TGTGCCAGCTCACCTCCGGGACAGGGGGCGAGGAACACTGAAGCTTTCTTT.

DNA for the CDR3: TGTGCCAGCAGCCCGACGACGCCGAGCCCAGGGGATGGCTACACCTTC. Protein sequence: CASSPTTPSPGDGYTF. J is TRBJ1-2 and V is TRBV5-8; D is possibly TRBD1 (6 bases). The CDR3 has 16 residues. Looked up from germline, CDR1 is SGHTS and CDR2 is YDEGEE. V lost 4 bases and J 6 bases, leaving 22 bases between the germline ends.

The chain employs TRBV6-5 and TRBJ2-7; a possible D gene is TRBD1 (6 bases). There are 14 residues in the CDR3. Germline V CDR1 and CDR2: MNHEY, SVGAGI. V gave up 2 bases and J gave up 3 bases, with 11 bases separating them. CDR3 loop: CASSYEGDLYEQYF. CDR3 in DNA: TGTGCCAGCAGTTACGAGGGGGATCTCTACGAGCAGTACTTC.

The chain couples TRBV7-6 to TRBJ2-6; D gene uncertain. The CDR3 totals 15 residues. Trimming pared 4 bases from V and 0 bases from J, leaving 7 bases between. CDR1 is SGHVS and CDR2 is FNYEAQ in the germline V gene. The CDR3 is CASSSTVSGANVLTF. CDR3 nucleotide sequence: TGTGCCAGCAGCTCTACAGTCTCTGGGGCCAACGTCCTGACTTTC.

V and J are TRBV27 and TRBJ2-7, with a weak D call TRBD1 (5 bases). Germline V CDR1 and CDR2: MNHEY, SMNVEV (reference sequence). The CDR3 runs to 14 residues. V was pared by 6 bases and J by 2 bases, with 14 bases between. The CDR3 DNA sequence: TGTGCCAGCAGCTCCCTCGTCAGGGCCTACGAGCAGTACTTC. This translates into CASSSLVRAYEQYF.

The rearrangement links TRBV4-3 to TRBJ2-1; possibly TRBD1 for D (5 bases). CDR3 length: 15 amino acids. Germline CDR1 LGHNA, CDR2 YSLEER. The V end was cut by 4 bases, the J end by 0 bases, with 10 bases between. The CDR3 DNA reads as TGCGCCAGCAGCCCACAAGACAGCTCCTACAATGAGCAGTTCTTC. Amino acids: CASSPQDSSYNEQFF.

The V gene is TRBV4-3, the J gene TRBJ2-7, with a weak D call TRBD2 (5 bases). V was shortened by 0 bases and J by 5 bases, with 14 bases between the two germline ends. CDR1 and CDR2 (germline): LGHNA, YSLEER. This CDR3 contains 15 residues. The CDR3 DNA reads as TGCGCCAGCAGCCAAGAGAGGGCGGGCGGTGACGAGCAGTACTTC. Its translation is CASSQERAGGDEQYF.

This rearrangement joins TRBV4-3 to TRBJ2-1; tentatively, D is TRBD2 (6 bases). The V gene's germline CDR1 is LGHNA and CDR2 YSLEER. V was pared by 2 bases and J by 6 bases, with 14 bases between. This CDR3 region has 15 residues. The CDR3 spells CASSQSSRGVNEQFF. CDR3 bases: TGCGCCAGCAGCCAATCCTCGCGCGGGGTCAATGAGCAGTTCTTC.

The V gene is TRBV7-8, the J gene TRBJ1-3; D is possibly TRBD1 (5 bases). Per the germline V gene, CDR1 is SGHVS and CDR2 is FQNEAQ. V was clipped by 4 bases and J by 0 bases, with 13 bases between them. The CDR3 extends over 16 amino acids. The CDR3 region has the DNA TGTGCCAGCAGCTCATGGACATCTGCCTCTGGAAACACCATATATTTT. Amino acids: CASSSWTSASGNTIYF.

V usage is TRBV7-6 and J usage is TRBJ1-1; TRBD1 agrees at 7 bases. V shed 0 bases and J 3 bases; nucleotides not matched to a gene: 7. This CDR3 has 16 residues. Germline CDR1 reads SGHVS; CDR2 reads FNYEAQ. The CDR3 loop is CASSLAQGQRDTEAFF. DNA for the CDR3: TGTGCCAGCAGCTTAGCCCAGGGACAGAGGGACACTGAAGCTTTCTTT.

The chain joins TRBV28 to TRBJ1-5; 8 positions agree with TRBD1. V trimming: 7 bases; J trimming: 3 bases; junction bases outside the gene matches: 8. The CDR3 has 15 amino acids. Per germline, CDR1 MDHEN and CDR2 SYDVKM. CDR3 bases: TGTGCCAGCACCCCGGACAGGGACCTCAATCAGCCCCAGCATTTT. Amino acid sequence: CASTPDRDLNQPQHF.

This chain connects TRBV7-9 to TRBJ2-6; 7 bases fit TRBD1. Germline loops: CDR1 SEHNR, CDR2 FQNEAQ (reference sequence). With V trimmed by 7 bases and J by 0 bases, 6 bases remained unmatched. CDR3 length: 16 residues. In DNA form, the CDR3 reads TGTGCCAGCAACCGGGACAGTGTCTCTGGGGCCAACGTCCTGACTTTC. Amino acid sequence: CASNRDSVSGANVLTF.

The genes are TRBV1 and TRBJ2-7; the DNA was not used to check the table's D call, TRBD2. TRBV1 is a recognized pseudogene. The CDR3 contains 15 residues. The CDR3 protein is CTSTTGRGGACEQYF. The DNA for the CDR3 is TGCACCAGCACCACGGGAAGGGGGGGGGCGTGTGAGCAGTACTTC.

The chain joins TRBV28 to TRBJ1-1; weak D call: TRBD1 (5 bases). Per germline, CDR1 MDHEN and CDR2 SYDVKM. The CDR3 sequence is 13 residues long. The ends were cut back, 6 bases at V and 6 bases at J, with 14 bases in the middle. CDR3: CASRSTDSSEAFF. For the CDR3, the DNA is TGTGCCAGCAGATCTACCGACAGCTCTGAAGCTTTCTTT.

This clone was seen more than once but under ten times. CDR3 in amino acids: CASSQDLGLSYNEQFF. The CDR3 region has the DNA TGCGCCAGCAGCCAAGACCTCGGTCTCTCCTACAATGAGCAGTTCTTC. The chain has TRBV4-1 and TRBJ2-1; D gene ambiguous. The CDR3 is 16 amino acids. Deletions cut 0 bases from V and 0 bases from J, with 9 bases between. Germline V gene data show CDR1 as MGHRA and CDR2 as YSYEKL.

The chain is built from TRBV4-3 and TRBJ2-1, with TRBD2 matching 8 bases. The CDR3 is made up of 17 amino acids. The ends lost 0 bases at V and 3 bases at J; junction bases unmatched: 7. Germline assignment: CDR1 LGHNA and CDR2 YSLEER. Here the CDR3 DNA reads TGCGCCAGCAGCCAAGACGCGGCGGGGGGATACTACAATGAGCAGTTCTTC. Translation: CASSQDAAGGYYNEQFF.

This sequence joins TRBV7-2 and TRBJ2-2; 7 bases fit TRBD1. Per the germline V gene, CDR1 is SGHTA and CDR2 is FQGNSA. The V segment lost 5 bases and the J segment 6 bases; nucleotides outside the gene matches: 12. This CDR3 has 16 amino acids. The CDR3 DNA follows: TGTGCCAGCAGCCTTCGGACAGGCCTCACGTCCGGGGAGCTGTTTTTT. This codes for CASSLRTGLTSGELFF.

This chain joins TRBV6-5 and TRBJ1-1; D ambiguous. Germline V lookup: CDR1 MNHEY, CDR2 SVGAGI. The V end was cut by 5 bases, the J end by 5 bases, with 15 bases between. The CDR3 spans 14 residues. CDR3: CASSRFGLGTEAFF. CDR3 in DNA: TGTGCCAGCAGTCGCTTTGGTCTCGGGACTGAAGCTTTCTTT.

This chain joins TRBV19 and TRBJ1-1; 8 bases match TRBD1. V shed 4 bases and J 5 bases; nucleotides not matched to a gene: 9. The CDR3 consists of 15 residues. From germline, CDR1 is LNHDA and CDR2 SQIVND (reference sequence). CDR3 coding DNA: TGTGCCAGTAGTACTGACGGACAGGGATTTACTGAAGCTTTCTTT. This encodes CASSTDGQGFTEAFF.

V gene TRBV5-5 combines with J gene TRBJ2-7; 11 bases agree with TRBD2. The trim removed 0 bases at V and 2 bases at J, leaving 10 bases unmatched. The CDR3 sequence is 18 residues long. In germline, CDR1 is SGHKS, CDR2 YYEKEE (reference sequence). For the CDR3, the DNA is TGTGCCAGCAGCTTGGAGGCTAGCGGGAGGTCACTCACCTACGAGCAGTACTTC. Translating it yields CASSLEASGRSLTYEQYF.

This sequence joins TRBV14 and TRBJ1-2; D is undetermined. The CDR3 is 14 residues long. V was pared by 4 bases and J by 4 bases, with 13 bases between. Per germline, CDR1 SGHDN and CDR2 FVKESK. The CDR3 region has the DNA TGTGCCAGCAGCCTGGAGGGCAGCTTCTATGGCTACACCTTC. Its protein product is CASSLEGSFYGYTF.

V and J are TRBV29-1 and TRBJ2-3, with unresolved D. V lost 5 bases and J 1 base, leaving 10 bases between the germline ends. The CDR3 spans 13 residues. CDR1 and CDR2 from the germline V gene are SQVTM and ANQGSEA. The CDR3 sequence: CSVREAGTDTQYF. CDR3 DNA sequence: TGCAGCGTTCGAGAGGCCGGCACAGATACGCAGTATTTT.

This chain links TRBV2 with TRBJ1-6, with TRBD1 matching over 12 bases. From germline, CDR1 is SNHLY and CDR2 FYNNEI. This CDR3 has 17 residues. The V and J ends lost 4 bases and 7 bases, in that order; junction bases with no gene match: 8. The DNA of the CDR3 is TGTGCCAGCAGTGCAAGGGGACAGGGGGCAATAAATTCACCCCTCCACTTT. Translation gives CASSARGQGAINSPLHF.

The V and J genes are TRBV4-2 and TRBJ2-5, with 9 bases aligning to TRBD2. The J call may not be correct, given that the DNA end is closer to TRBJ2-7. CDR1 is LGHNA and CDR2 is YNFKEQ in the germline V gene. The CDR3 loop spans 15 amino acids. CDR3: CASSQDRREGCEQYF. For the CDR3, the DNA is TGTGCCAGCAGCCAAGATCGGCGGGAGGGTTGCGAGCAGTACTTC.

This clone showed up just once. Germline and junction disagree at one end, which may indicate a read error. This sequence joins TRBV9 and TRBJ2-5, with 7 bases matching TRBD2. This CDR3 has 12 amino acids. Germline CDR1 reads SGDLS; CDR2 reads YYNGEE. The CDR3 sequence: CASSAGLENPNF. In nucleotides, the CDR3 is TGTGCCAGCAGCGCCGGACTAGAAAATCCTAACTTC.

This chain connects TRBV6-1 to TRBJ2-7, with no clear D. V was shortened by 3 bases and J by 0 bases, with 6 bases between the two germline ends. The CDR3 is 13 amino acids. CDR1 is MNHNS and CDR2 is SASEGT in the germline V gene. Written as DNA, the CDR3 is TGTGCCAGCAGTGATGAGGTCTCCTACGAGCAGTACTTC. Translated, it gives CASSDEVSYEQYF.

CDR3 in amino acids: CASSFGEKLFF. CDR3 in DNA: TGTGCCAGCAGTTTCGGTGAAAAACTGTTTTTT. The chain links TRBV27 to TRBJ1-4; unclear D gene. The CDR3 loop spans 11 amino acids. Germline CDR1 MNHEY, CDR2 SMNVEV (reference sequence). Trimming took 3 bases from V and 7 from J, leaving 3 bases between them.

This rearrangement joins TRBV5-5 to TRBJ1-2; D is possibly TRBD1 (6 bases). Trimming pared 4 bases from V and 2 bases from J, leaving 15 bases between. The CDR3 sequence is 15 residues long. Germline CDR1 SGHKS, CDR2 YYEKEE (reference sequence). In DNA form, the CDR3 reads TGTGCCAGCAGCCCCCTACAGGGTTCCAACTATGGCTACACCTTC. Protein: CASSPLQGSNYGYTF.